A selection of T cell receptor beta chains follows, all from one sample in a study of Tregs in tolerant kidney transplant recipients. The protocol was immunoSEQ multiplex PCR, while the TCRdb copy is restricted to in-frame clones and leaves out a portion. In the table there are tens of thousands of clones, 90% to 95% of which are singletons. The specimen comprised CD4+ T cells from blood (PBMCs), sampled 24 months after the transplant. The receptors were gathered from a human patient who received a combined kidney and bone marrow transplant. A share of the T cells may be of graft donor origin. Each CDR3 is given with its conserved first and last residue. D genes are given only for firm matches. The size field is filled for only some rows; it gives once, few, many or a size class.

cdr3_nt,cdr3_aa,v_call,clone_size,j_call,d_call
TGTGCCAGCAGCCTATTCTCGGGGGCGAACACCGGGGAGCTGTTTTTT,CASSLFSGANTGELFF,TRBV7-3,NA,TRBJ2-2,NA
TGTGCCAGCAGCTTCCTAACTAGCGGGGGATTTAATGAGCAGTTCTTC,CASSFLTSGGFNEQFF,TRBV7-8,once,TRBJ2-1,TRBD2
TGTGCCAGCTCACGAACTAGCGGGTGGAACTACGAGCAGTACTTC,CASSRTSGWNYEQYF,TRBV18,NA,TRBJ2-7,TRBD2
TGTGCTAGTGGTTTGTCCAAGCTCCCAAGATCCTTC,CASGLSKLPRSF,TRBV12-5,NA,TRBJ1-2,NA
TGTGCCAGCAGCTTACGAGGGACTAGTAGCACAGATACGCAGTATTTT,CASSLRGTSSTDTQYF,TRBV7-9,NA,TRBJ2-3,TRBD2
TGCGCCAGCAGCCAAGTTATGAAAGGGGGGACCCAGTACTTC,CASSQVMKGGTQYF,TRBV4-1,NA,TRBJ2-5,NA
TGCGCCAGCAGCTCCGGGGGTGGGCTGTTTTTT,CASSSGGGLFF,TRBV5-1,NA,TRBJ2-2,NA
TGCAGCGTTGAAATGTGGAGGGGCATCCAGGGACTCGAAGCTTTCTTT,CSVEMWRGIQGLEAFF,TRBV29-1,NA,TRBJ1-1,NA
TGTGCCAGCTCACCACGTAGGACTAGCGGGCGGGTATACGAGCAGTACTTC,CASSPRRTSGRVYEQYF,TRBV18,NA,TRBJ2-7,TRBD2
TGTGCCAGCAGCTTAGGGGGGGGTAACACTGAAGCTTTCTTT,CASSLGGGNTEAFF,TRBV11-3,NA,TRBJ1-1,NA
TGTGCCAGCACTGGGCAGGTAAACACTGAAGCTTTCTTT,CASTGQVNTEAFF,TRBV6-1,NA,TRBJ1-1,NA
TGCGCCAGCAGCCTAGGGGACAGAAACATTCAGTACTTC,CASSLGDRNIQYF,TRBV5-1,NA,TRBJ2-4,TRBD1
TGTGCCAGCAGCTTAGTTGAGGGATTGTACGCAGATACGCAGTATTTT,CASSLVEGLYADTQYF,TRBV7-6,once,TRBJ2-3,NA
TGTGCCACCGGACCGACAGGTATATCCTACGAGCAGTACTTC,CATGPTGISYEQYF,TRBV19,NA,TRBJ2-7,NA
TGCGCCAGCAGTCAATCTGGTCCAGGGACTTACGAGCAGTACTTC,CASSQSGPGTYEQYF,TRBV23-1,once,TRBJ2-7,NA
TGTGCCAGCAGCATCACAGGGGGGACTAGCAATCAGCCCCAGCATTTT,CASSITGGTSNQPQHF,TRBV7-2,NA,TRBJ1-5,TRBD1
TGTGCCAGCAGCCCGTCTAGCGGGGCCCTCTCCTATACGCAGTATTTT,CASSPSSGALSYTQYF,TRBV11-2,once,TRBJ2-3,TRBD2
TGTGCCAGCAGCTTGAGGAGGATGAATGAAAAACTGTTTTTT,CASSLRRMNEKLFF,TRBV5-6,few,TRBJ1-4,NA
TGCGCCAGCAGCTTGGGGACAGGGAGCACCGGGGAGCTGTTTTTT,CASSLGTGSTGELFF,TRBV5-1,NA,TRBJ2-2,TRBD1
TGTGCCAGCACACCATATAGGAGCCCCTACGAGCAGTACTTC,CASTPYRSPYEQYF,TRBV27,NA,TRBJ2-7,NA
TGTGCCAGCAGCCCACGCCCAGGGGGTTTACTCGATGAGCAGTTCTTC,CASSPRPGGLLDEQFF,TRBV7-9,NA,TRBJ2-1,TRBD1
TGTGCCAGCAGCTTAGAAGCTAGCGGGAGACGGGACGGGGAGCTGTTTTTT,CASSLEASGRRDGELFF,TRBV11-2,NA,TRBJ2-2,TRBD2
TGTGCCAGCAGCTTAGATTCCCGACTAGCGGGGACTTACGAGCAGTACTTC,CASSLDSRLAGTYEQYF,TRBV7-6,NA,TRBJ2-7,TRBD2
TGTGCCAGCAGCTTAGTATCTTGGGGAGGTCTTAATGGCTACACCTTC,CASSLVSWGGLNGYTF,TRBV7-9,NA,TRBJ1-2,NA
TGTGCCAGTAGTATGCAAACTAGCGGGAGTGGCGAGCAGTTCTTC,CASSMQTSGSGEQFF,TRBV19,NA,TRBJ2-1,TRBD2
TGTGCCGGGACCCACGGGGGAGCGGGGGTCGCCCAAGAGACCCAGTACTTC,CAGTHGGAGVAQETQYF,TRBV30,NA,TRBJ2-5,TRBD2
TGTGCCAGCAGCCCCCAGTCCCCGATAGGGGGCGAAGAAAAACTGTTTTTT,CASSPQSPIGGEEKLFF,TRBV11-3,NA,TRBJ1-4,TRBD1
TGCGCCAGCAGCTTGGCCAGGGGATACCCTTCGAATTCACCCCTCCACTTT,CASSLARGYPSNSPLHF,TRBV5-1,NA,TRBJ1-6,NA
TGTGCCAGCAGCGTACAGTGGGACTATGGCTACACCTTC,CASSVQWDYGYTF,TRBV27,NA,TRBJ1-2,NA
TGTGCCAGCAGACCTGGACAGCTCCAAATTTACAATGAGCAGTTCTTC,CASRPGQLQIYNEQFF,TRBV28,NA,TRBJ2-1,NA
TGTGCCAGCTCACTGACCATGGGGACAGTTGAAGCTTTCTTT,CASSLTMGTVEAFF,TRBV18,few,TRBJ1-1,TRBD1
TGTGCCAGCAGCTCTGGGGGCTATGAAGCTTTCTTT,CASSSGGYEAFF,TRBV9,NA,TRBJ1-1,NA
TGTGCCAGCAGCTTGACTCCTAGCGGAGTCACAGATACGCAGTATTTT,CASSLTPSGVTDTQYF,TRBV5-6,NA,TRBJ2-3,TRBD2
TGTGCCAGCAGTGAACGGACAGGGAGGGATTCCTATGGCTACACCTTC,CASSERTGRDSYGYTF,TRBV2,NA,TRBJ1-2,TRBD1
TGTGCCAGCAGTAGGGATCCCCTAGCGGGAACTAGCACAGATACGCAGTATTTT,CASSRDPLAGTSTDTQYF,TRBV9,NA,TRBJ2-3,TRBD2
TGTGCCAGCAGTTACCTCAAACAGGGGGCGCGCGATACGCAGTATTTT,CASSYLKQGARDTQYF,TRBV6-5,few,TRBJ2-3,TRBD1
TGTGCCAGCAGCTTAGATACGGGCTATGCGGGAGGCTACAATGAGCAGTTCTTC,CASSLDTGYAGGYNEQFF,TRBV11-3,NA,TRBJ2-1,TRBD2
TGTGCCAGCAGCTCCGGACAGGGAGGGGAGACCCAGTACTTC,CASSSGQGGETQYF,TRBV5-6,NA,TRBJ2-5,NA
TGTGCCAGCAGCTTCTTGCAGGGGCGAAGTGGTGAAGCTTTCTTT,CASSFLQGRSGEAFF,TRBV5-6,NA,TRBJ1-1,NA
TGTGCCAGCTCACCACAGGGGGCGATAAACATTCAGTACTTC,CASSPQGAINIQYF,TRBV18,NA,TRBJ2-4,TRBD1
TGCGCCAGCAGCTTGACTGCGGGGGGCCCCTACGAGCAGTACTTC,CASSLTAGGPYEQYF,TRBV5-1,NA,TRBJ2-7,TRBD2
TGTGCCAGCAGCACGGACAGGGGTTCCTACAATGAGCAGTTCTTC,CASSTDRGSYNEQFF,TRBV7-3,NA,TRBJ2-1,TRBD1
TGCGCCAGCAGCCAGGATGGGACTTATCAAGAGACCCAGTACTTC,CASSQDGTYQETQYF,TRBV4-3,NA,TRBJ2-5,NA
TGTGCCAGCTCACCTCAGGGGGCGTATCAGCCCCAGCATTTT,CASSPQGAYQPQHF,TRBV18,once,TRBJ1-5,TRBD1
TGTGCCAGCTCACTCACCGGGACAGGGAGCAATGAGCAGTTCTTC,CASSLTGTGSNEQFF,TRBV18,NA,TRBJ2-1,TRBD1
TGTGCCACCCTAGATGTTGGTAGGACAGATACGCAGTATTTT,CATLDVGRTDTQYF,TRBV10-3,NA,TRBJ2-3,NA
TGCGCCAGCAGCGGGGCGGGAGTCGCCAAAAACATTCAGTACTTC,CASSGAGVAKNIQYF,TRBV4-3,NA,TRBJ2-4,TRBD2
TGCGCCAGCAGCCAAGACAGGGTGACAGATACGCAGTATTTT,CASSQDRVTDTQYF,TRBV4-1,NA,TRBJ2-3,NA
TGCGCCAGCAGCCAAGTAGGGAGCTCCTACAATGAGCAGTTCTTC,CASSQVGSSYNEQFF,TRBV4-3,once,TRBJ2-1,NA
TGTGCCAGCAGCTTTGGACTAGCGGGTAAATGGGAGCAGTTCTTC,CASSFGLAGKWEQFF,TRBV5-5,NA,TRBJ2-1,TRBD2
TGCGCCAGCAGCTTTATCCCCGGGACAGGGAGCGCTGAAGCTTTCTTT,CASSFIPGTGSAEAFF,TRBV5-1,NA,TRBJ1-1,TRBD1
TGTGCCAGTAGTATAGATGGACAGAGACTCTCTCTGGGCGCTGAAGCTTTCTTT,CASSIDGQRLSLGAEAFF,TRBV19,NA,TRBJ1-1,NA
TGTGCCAGCAGCTTTGACAAGACAGGGTACAACACTGAAGCTTTCTTT,CASSFDKTGYNTEAFF,TRBV5-4,NA,TRBJ1-1,TRBD1